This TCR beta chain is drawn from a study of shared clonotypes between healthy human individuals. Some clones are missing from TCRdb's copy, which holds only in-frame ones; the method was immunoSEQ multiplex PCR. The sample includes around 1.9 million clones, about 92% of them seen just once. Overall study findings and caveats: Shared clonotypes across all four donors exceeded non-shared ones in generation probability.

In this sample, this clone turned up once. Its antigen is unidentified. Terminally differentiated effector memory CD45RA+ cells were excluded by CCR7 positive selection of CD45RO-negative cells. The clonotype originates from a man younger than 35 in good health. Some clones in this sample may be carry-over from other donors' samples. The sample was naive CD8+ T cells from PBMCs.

Here the CDR3 DNA reads TGTGCCAGCAGCCCCTACAGCGGCAGCTCCTACGAGCAGTACTTC. Translating gives CASSPYSGSSYEQYF. The chain employs TRBV9 and TRBJ2-7, with D possibly matching TRBD2 (5 bases). V lost 4 bases and J 0 bases, leaving 14 bases between the germline ends. Germline V gene data show CDR1 as SGDLS and CDR2 as YYNGEE. This CDR3 spans 15 amino acids.